This T cell receptor (beta chain) was found in a study of blood T cell repertoires in COVID-19. Study-level information: Samples representing acute and convalescent COVID-19 were sourced from the United States, Italy and Spain. T cells, B-cell-depleted T cells, or PBMCs provided the cDNA or gDNA that served as material.

From germline, CDR1 is SEHNR and CDR2 FQNEAQ (reference sequence). The CDR3 sequence is 16 residues long. Trimming pared 1 base from V and 10 bases from J, leaving 20 bases between. This clone was counted once. The authors' processing: Amplifying reference gene primers gave estimates of nucleated cell counts. Here immunoSEQ multiplex PCR was the method, and the copy in TCRdb shows in-frame clones only, minus some. That table gives V, J and clone size, and the DNA gave D and trimming. Of tens of thousands of clones in the sample, approximately 92% were seen once. The J gene is TRBJ2-1, the V gene TRBV7-9; D is unclear. Sequenced sample: peripheral blood. This clonotype was sampled from a human donor in a cohort sampled during active COVID-19. CDR3: CASSLVVGSRIAEQFF. DNA of the CDR3: TGTGCCAGCAGCTTAGTTGTTGGTTCGCGGATCGCGGAGCAGTTCTTC. The variable domain in full, completed from reference TRBV7-9 and TRBJ2-1, reads DTGVSQNPRHKITKRGQNVTFRCDPISEHNRLYWYRQTLGQGPEFLTYFQNEAQLEKSRLLSDRFSAERPKGSFSTLEIQRTEQGDSAMYLCASSLVVGSRIAEQFFGPGTRLTVL.